Each of the 11 T cell receptor beta chains below was sequenced from the same sample in a study of T cells in Graves' hyperthyroidism and ophthalmopathy. From RNA transcripts, TCR beta CDR3 regions were amplified. In the first-round RT-PCR of the TCR CDR3, the HTBI primer set was used. A single record per CDR3 protein comes from TCRdb applying MiXCR to the multiplex PCR reads. Among some 530,000 distinct CDR3 sequences listed, roughly 22% were seen once. Sequencing was done on a sample of blood. Receptors were obtained from a woman in her 70s with Graves' ophthalmopathy.

The J gene is TRBJ1-2, the V gene TRBV20-1, with 7 positions matching TRBD1. CDR1 is DFQATT and CDR2 is SNEGSKA in the germline V gene (reference sequence). Trimming at V came to 4 bases and at J to 3 bases, leaving 5 bases not matched to a gene. The CDR3 is 13 residues long. The CDR3 DNA reads TGCAGTGCTAAGTCAGGGGGTTACTATGGCTACACCTTC. Translation: CSAKSGGYYGYTF.

The J gene is TRBJ1-5, the V gene TRBV29-1; D unresolved. Per germline, CDR1 SQVTM and CDR2 ANQGSEA. V was pared by 6 bases and J by 5 bases, with 14 bases between. CDR3 length: 13 residues. CDR3 residues: CSVQLALDQPQHF. In DNA form, the CDR3 reads TGCAGCGTCCAACTGGCCTTAGATCAGCCCCAGCATTTT. Complete variable domain (other parts from reference TRBV29-1 and TRBJ1-5): SAVISQKPSRDICQRGTSLTIQCQVDSQVTMMFWYRQQPGQSLTLIATANQGSEATYESGFVIDKFPISRPNLTFSTLTVSNMSPEDSSIYLCSVQLALDQPQHFGDGTRLSIL.

This clonotype occurred a few times. The V gene is TRBV18, the J gene TRBJ2-5, with no clear D. V shed 6 bases and J shed 3 bases, with 17 bases lying between them. Germline CDR1 is KGHSH and CDR2 is LQKENI. The CDR3 has 15 amino acids. The CDR3 protein is CASSPEGRTEETQYF. CDR3 in DNA: TGTGCCAGCTCTCCAGAAGGACGGACCGAAGAGACCCAGTACTTC.

The CDR3 loop is CASSTGRGRNSPLHF. CDR3 DNA sequence: TGTGCCAGCAGCACCGGACGGGGCCGGAATTCACCCCTCCACTTT. The genes are TRBV5-4 and TRBJ1-6; possibly TRBD1 for D (5 bases). V lost 4 bases and J 7 bases, leaving 15 bases between the germline ends. Germline V lookup: CDR1 SGHNT, CDR2 YYREEE (reference sequence). The CDR3 contains 15 residues.

Concerning this clonotype: Just one base apart from a much larger clone, this may be a read error. This chain uses TRBV12-5 with TRBJ2-3; D is ambiguous. The CDR3 length is 14 residues. V lost 1 base and J 0 bases, leaving 5 bases between the germline ends. CDR1 and CDR2 from the germline V gene are LGHNT and FRNRAP. The CDR3 spells CASGLASSTDTQYF. Written as DNA, the CDR3 is TGTGCTAGTGGTTTGGCTTCCAGCACAGATACGCAGTATTTT. The full variable domain, rest sourced from reference TRBV12-5 and TRBJ2-3, is DARVTQTPRHKVTEMGQEVTMRCQPILGHNTVFWYRQTMMQGLELLAYFRNRAPLDDSGMPKDRFSAEMPDATLATLKIQPSEPRDSAVYFCASGLASSTDTQYFGPGTRLTVL.

This clonotype occurred a few times. V and J are TRBV7-9 and TRBJ1-1, with D uncertain. This CDR3 has 15 amino acids. V was trimmed by 0 bases and J by 3 bases, leaving 11 bases between them. Per germline, CDR1 SEHNR and CDR2 FQNEAQ (reference sequence). The CDR3 bases are TGTGCCAGCAGCTTAGCTGGACGAGGGTACACTGAAGCTTTCTTT. This translates into CASSLAGRGYTEAFF.

CDR3 protein: CASSPFAWTPDTQYF. CDR3 bases: TGTGCCAGCAGCCCGTTTGCGTGGACCCCCGATACGCAGTATTTT. J is TRBJ2-3 and V is TRBV7-2; D is undetermined. Germline CDR1 is SGHTA and CDR2 is FQGNSA. The CDR3 has 15 amino acids. Trimming pared 5 bases from V and 6 bases from J, leaving 18 bases between.

This clonotype has only a few counts. The chain has TRBV20-1 and TRBJ2-5; TRBD2 matches at 12 bases. CDR3 size: 17 residues. The V and J ends lost 0 bases and 2 bases, in that order; junction bases with no gene match: 7. Germline V gives CDR1 DFQATT, CDR2 SNEGSKA (reference sequence). CDR3 protein: CSARDETSGSWQETQYF. In DNA form, the CDR3 reads TGCAGTGCTAGAGATGAGACTAGCGGGAGTTGGCAAGAGACCCAGTACTTC.

Note on this clonotype: This may stem from a read error, because a much larger clone lies one nucleotide away. This CDR3 is CASSPRLGSVDTQYF. Written as DNA, the CDR3 is TGTGCCAGCAGCCCCCGACTGGGGAGTGTCGATACGCAGTATTTT. The chain uses TRBV7-3 and TRBJ2-3, with D possibly TRBD2 on 5 matching bases. V lost 5 bases and J 6 bases, leaving 18 bases between the germline ends. In germline, CDR1 is SGHTA, CDR2 FQGTGA. The CDR3 is 15 residues long.

This clonotype was observed many times. The CDR3 is CASRDTISYNEQFF. CDR3 sequence (DNA): TGTGCCAGCAGGGACACGATCTCCTACAATGAGCAGTTCTTC. The chain is built from TRBV2 and TRBJ2-1; TRBD1 might be the D (5 bases). Germline V gives CDR1 SNHLY, CDR2 FYNNEI. V shed 6 bases and J shed 0 bases, with 9 bases lying between them. This CDR3 spans 14 amino acids.

This chain links TRBV20-1 with TRBJ2-1; unclear D gene. Germline V CDR1 and CDR2: DFQATT, SNEGSKA (reference sequence). Trimming removed 0 bases from V and 8 bases from J, with 14 bases in between. The CDR3 is 14 amino acids. In DNA, the CDR3 is TGCAGTGCTAGAGACCACCCTGGATTGGATGAGCAGTTCTTC. It specifies CSARDHPGLDEQFF.